These 18 T cell receptor beta chains came from one sample sequenced in a study of T cells after yellow fever vaccination. TCRdb independently ran MiXCR on the 5' RACE reads; one entry per CDR3 protein. Seen here are around 500,000 distinct CDR3 sequences, around a fifth observed once, and the top ten hold about 17%. The specimen comprised PBMCs, sampled roughly 23 days after the first yellow fever vaccination. These receptor sequences come from a man between 18 and 29 years old who received the YFV17D yellow fever vaccine.

This clonotype has a handful of counts. The rearrangement links TRBV9 to TRBJ2-5, with D maybe TRBD2 (5 bases). CDR3 length: 14 residues. Trimming removed 5 bases from V and 5 bases from J, with 16 bases in between. Germline CDR1 is SGDLS and CDR2 is YYNGEE. The DNA of the CDR3 is TGTGCCAGCAGTTCCTTAGGAGGAACGGAGACCCAGTACTTC. Its translation is CASSSLGGTETQYF.

The chain is built from TRBV5-1 and TRBJ2-3; D may be TRBD1 (6 bases). This CDR3 is 16 amino acids long. V shed 4 bases and J shed 2 bases, with 17 bases lying between them. CDR1 and CDR2 (germline): SGHRS, YFSETQ. The CDR3 coding sequence is TGCGCCAGCAGCCCGCGACGGGGACACCTCACAGATACGCAGTATTTT. The encoded protein is CASSPRRGHLTDTQYF.

This clonotype was detected a few times. The gene calls are TRBV6-5 and TRBJ1-1; D is unclear. This CDR3 contains 14 residues. V dropped 2 bases and J dropped 0 bases, with 7 bases sitting between them. CDR1 is MNHEY and CDR2 is SVGAGI in the germline V gene. CDR3 nucleotides: TGTGCCAGCAGTTACGCGGCCATGAACACTGAAGCTTTCTTT. This encodes CASSYAAMNTEAFF.

In its sample, this clonotype was seen a few times. This rearrangement joins TRBV20-1 to TRBJ2-2, with unresolved D. Germline V gives CDR1 DFQATT, CDR2 SNEGSKA (reference sequence). The CDR3 runs to 18 residues. The V gene lost 1 base and the J gene lost 4 bases, with 22 bases spanning the gap. In DNA, the CDR3 is TGCAGTGCTAGAGTGCCCCGCCGGACCCTTAGAGGCACCGGGGAGCTGTTTTTT. Amino acids: CSARVPRRTLRGTGELFF.

The chain is built from TRBV29-1 and TRBJ2-1, with 7 nucleotides matching TRBD1. Unmatched junction bases numbered 2, after V lost 6 bases and J lost 0 bases. This CDR3 has 13 residues. CDR1 is SQVTM and CDR2 is ANQGSEA in the germline V gene. CDR3 DNA: TGCAGCGTGGGACAGAGCTCCTACAATGAGCAGTTCTTC. Protein product: CSVGQSSYNEQFF.

The chain joins TRBV5-6 to TRBJ2-3; D not certain. CDR3 length: 14 residues. The V gene lost 7 bases and the J gene lost 1 base, with 13 bases spanning the gap. The germline CDR1 and CDR2 sequences are SGHDT and YYEEEE. CDR3 nucleotide sequence: TGTGCCAGCGGGATATTTGGCGGCACAGATACGCAGTATTTT. It specifies CASGIFGGTDTQYF.

This clonotype was seen ten or more times. The J gene is TRBJ2-3, the V gene TRBV19; no clear D gene. Germline CDR1 is LNHDA and CDR2 is SQIVND (reference sequence). Trimming left V 0 bases short and J 6 bases short, with 13 bases between. The CDR3 sequence is 15 residues long. CDR3 in amino acids: CASSIDRWSRDTQYF. CDR3 nucleotide sequence: TGTGCCAGTAGTATAGATCGCTGGAGCAGGGATACGCAGTATTTT.

The CDR3, as DNA: TGTGCCAGCAGCTTAGTCCGGACTAGTCACGAGACCCAGTACTTC. Residues: CASSLVRTSHETQYF. V is TRBV7-2 and J is TRBJ2-5; 7 bases align to TRBD2. The CDR3 consists of 15 residues. V gave up 1 base and J gave up 5 bases; unmatched junction bases: 7. Germline CDR1 SGHTA, CDR2 FQGNSA.

The rearrangement joins TRBV7-3 to TRBJ2-1; 9 nucleotides match TRBD1. After removal of 5 bases from V and 8 bases from J, the junction contained 7 bases not matched to a gene. The CDR3 has 14 amino acids. Per germline, CDR1 SGHTA and CDR2 FQGTGA. Here the CDR3 reads CASSLGTGKDEQFF. The CDR3 DNA sequence: TGTGCCAGCAGCCTCGGGACAGGGAAGGATGAGCAGTTCTTC.

The table lists this clonotype with a few counts. CDR3 residues: CSAFGGTAEAFF. The CDR3 bases are TGCAGTGCTTTCGGGGGAACCGCTGAAGCTTTCTTT. J is TRBJ1-1 and V is TRBV20-1, with D perhaps matching TRBD1 (5 bases). V was pared by 5 bases and J by 6 bases, with 13 bases between. CDR3 length equals 12 residues. Germline V CDR1 and CDR2: DFQATT, SNEGSKA (reference sequence).

This clonotype was picked up many times. The junction departs from germline at one end; a sequencing error may be responsible. The V call is TRBV7-2, the J call TRBJ2-7; D is uncertain. Per germline, CDR1 SGHTA and CDR2 FQGNSA. The length of the CDR3 is 11 residues. As DNA, the CDR3 is TGTGCCAGCAGCTTAGAAGGGTACATCCACTTC. Protein: CASSLEGYIHF.

The V gene is TRBV11-2, the J gene TRBJ2-5, with D possibly matching TRBD2 (6 bases). This CDR3 region has 13 residues. Trimming removed 5 bases at V and 2 bases at J, with 9 bases between. Per germline, CDR1 SGHAT and CDR2 FQNNGV. The chain's CDR3 is CASSAGLQETQYF. The CDR3 bases are TGTGCCAGCAGCGCTGGACTACAAGAGACCCAGTACTTC.

The rearrangement links TRBV19 to TRBJ1-1; 7 bases are a match to TRBD1. The J segment lost 6 bases and the V segment lost 6 bases, leaving 10 bases of the junction unmatched. Germline V gene data show CDR1 as LNHDA and CDR2 as SQIVND (reference sequence). This CDR3 is 14 amino acids long. In DNA form, the CDR3 reads TGTGCCAGTAGGCGGGACAGACTCGCCTCTGAAGCTTTCTTT. Its protein product is CASRRDRLASEAFF.

This clonotype was seen only a few times. The chain has TRBV20-1 and TRBJ1-1, with D unclear. The ends were cut back, 1 base at V and 5 bases at J, with 11 bases in the middle. The CDR3 runs 13 residues. Germline CDR1 is DFQATT and CDR2 is SNEGSKA (reference sequence). CDR3 sequence (DNA): TGCAGTGCTAGAGTGTTCAAGGGAACTGAAGCTTTCTTT. Amino acid sequence: CSARVFKGTEAFF.

This clonotype came up a few times. This CDR3 reads CASRNINRGPLHF. The CDR3, as DNA: TGCGCCAGCAGAAACATCAACAGGGGCCCCCTCCACTTT. The genes are TRBV4-1 and TRBJ1-6; 7 bases map to TRBD1. This CDR3 contains 13 residues. Germline CDR1 and CDR2: MGHRA and YSYEKL. Trimming cost V 6 bases and J 13 bases; bases outside gene matches: 9.

This clonotype was seen only a few times. The chain uses TRBV5-1 and TRBJ1-2, with D perhaps matching TRBD1 (6 bases). The V end was cut by 0 bases, the J end by 4 bases, with 16 bases between. The CDR3 contains 16 residues. Germline V gene lookup returns CDR1 SGHRS and CDR2 YFSETQ. In DNA, the CDR3 is TGCGCCAGCAGCTTGGTGGTCGCTCAGGGGAGCTATGGCTACACCTTC. Translated: CASSLVVAQGSYGYTF.

This rearrangement joins TRBV3-1 to TRBJ2-5; D gene unclear. This CDR3 comprises 15 residues. The V gene's germline CDR1 is LGHDT and CDR2 YNNKEL (reference sequence). V was clipped by 5 bases and J by 1 base, with 14 bases between them. CDR3 bases: TGTGCCAGCAGCGCACAACCCCCTCTCCAAGAGACCCAGTACTTC. Its protein is CASSAQPPLQETQYF.

The chain uses TRBV10-1 and TRBJ2-3; no reliable D call. Germline values: CDR1 WNHNN, CDR2 SYGVQD (reference sequence). This CDR3 region has 12 residues. Trimming pared 8 bases from V and 5 bases from J, leaving 11 bases between. The CDR3, as DNA: TGCGCCAGCGGCTCCGGTCGAGATACGCAGTATTTT. Encoded protein: CASGSGRDTQYF.